The 12 T cell receptor beta chains listed next were all sequenced from one sample in a study of blood T cell repertoires in COVID-19. TCRdb keeps only in-frame clones here, not all; method: immunoSEQ multiplex PCR. The sample includes 150,000 or so clones, approximately 86% seen only once; the top ten take about 4%. The material sequenced was PBMCs or T cells enriched from blood (not recorded which). The receptors originated from a woman in her thirties or forties who had been exposed to COVID-19.

J is TRBJ1-5 and V is TRBV10-3, with 7 bases aligning to TRBD1. CDR1 and CDR2 (germline): ENHRY, SYGVKD. CDR3 length equals 14 residues. The V and J ends lost 8 bases and 2 bases, in that order; junction bases with no gene match: 6. The CDR3 reads CAISEGQGNQPQHF. Here the CDR3 DNA reads TGTGCCATCTCTGAAGGACAGGGCAATCAGCCCCAGCATTTT.

J is TRBJ2-6 and V is TRBV9, with TRBD1 matching 9 bases. The germline CDR1 and CDR2 sequences are SGDLS and YYNGEE. The CDR3 runs to 12 residues. The trim removed 2 bases at V and 13 bases at J, leaving 1 base unmatched. The CDR3 DNA reads TGTGCCAGCAGCGTGGACAGGGGTGTCCTGACTTTC. Amino acids: CASSVDRGVLTF.

This chain connects TRBV19 to TRBJ2-7; TRBD1 agrees at 8 bases. V trimming: 9 bases; J trimming: 2 bases; junction bases outside the gene matches: 6. The V gene's germline CDR1 is LNHDA and CDR2 SQIVND (reference sequence). The CDR3 contains 13 residues. CDR3 protein: CASAGGTTYEQYF. CDR3 nucleotides: TGTGCCAGCGCAGGGGGCACGACCTACGAGCAGTACTTC.

This rearrangement joins TRBV18 to TRBJ2-7; TRBD2 aligns across 13 bases. This CDR3 is built from 15 residues. Germline V gene sequence: CDR1 KGHSH, CDR2 LQKENI. The V gene end was trimmed by 6 bases and the J gene end by 3 bases; junction bases not matched to a gene: 5. The CDR3 region has the DNA TGTGCCAGCTCTTCCGGGACTAGCGGGGTCTACGAGCAGTACTTC. This translates into CASSSGTSGVYEQYF.

The CDR3 loop is CASSSLETQYF. CDR3 DNA: TGTGCCAGCAGTTCACTAGAGACCCAGTACTTC. V usage is TRBV6-5 and J usage is TRBJ2-5; no definite D call. Per the germline V gene, CDR1 is MNHEY and CDR2 is SVGAGI. V was shortened by 4 bases and J by 4 bases, with 4 bases between the two germline ends. There are 11 residues in the CDR3.

CDR3 nucleotides: TGTGCCAGTATGGCAAGCCCCCGACGGGACTATGGCTACACCTTC. It is translated as CASMASPRRDYGYTF. This chain uses TRBV19 with TRBJ1-2; the D is unclear. Per germline, CDR1 LNHDA and CDR2 SQIVND (reference sequence). This CDR3 is 15 amino acids long. V dropped 7 bases and J dropped 3 bases, with 18 bases sitting between them.

This rearrangement joins TRBV19 to TRBJ1-5; D is unresolved. CDR1 LNHDA and CDR2 SQIVND come from the germline V gene (reference sequence). The CDR3 runs to 15 residues. With 1 base removed from V and 0 bases from J, the gap between germline ends came to 7 bases. CDR3 nucleotides: TGTGCCAGTAGTATAGGGAGTTATAGCAATCAGCCCCAGCATTTT. The encoded protein is CASSIGSYSNQPQHF.

This clone was found a few times. This sequence joins TRBV3-1 (or the pseudogene TRBV3-2) and TRBJ2-2; no clear D. The CDR3 has 11 residues. CDR1 and CDR2 from the germline V gene are LGHDT and YNNKEL (reference sequence). Deletions cut 6 bases from V and 7 bases from J, with 6 bases between. CDR3 sequence: CASRRVGELFF. DNA for the CDR3: TGTGCCAGCAGACGGGTCGGGGAGCTGTTTTTT.

V is TRBV28 and J is TRBJ2-5; tentatively, D is TRBD1 (6 bases). This CDR3 region has 12 residues. Germline lookup yields CDR1 MDHEN and CDR2 SYDVKM. V was cut by 7 bases and J by 4 bases, with 10 bases left in between. CDR3 in amino acids: CASKDSGETQYF. The CDR3 region has the DNA TGTGCCAGCAAGGACAGTGGAGAGACCCAGTACTTC.

The chain combines TRBV4-1 with TRBJ1-1, with D uncertain. Trimming removed 1 base from V and 7 bases from J, with 13 bases in between. CDR1 MGHRA and CDR2 YSYEKL come from the germline V gene. The CDR3 spans 14 residues. The DNA of the CDR3 is TGCGCCAGCAGCCAAGTGAGCCTAAGTCTTGAAGCTTTCTTT. As protein: CASSQVSLSLEAFF.

The rearrangement joins TRBV5-1 to TRBJ2-5, with TRBD1 as a possible D gene (6 bases). Between the trimmed V and J ends, which lost 3 bases and 2 bases, there was a span of 11 bases. This CDR3 is 14 amino acids long. In germline, CDR1 is SGHRS, CDR2 YFSETQ. In nucleotides, the CDR3 is TGCGCCAGCAGCTACCAGGGGACGCAAGAGACCCAGTACTTC. Its translation is CASSYQGTQETQYF.

Here the CDR3 DNA reads TGCGCCAGCAGCTTGGGTGGGGCCCGGAACACTGAAGCTTTCTTT. Translation: CASSLGGARNTEAFF. The V gene is TRBV5-1, the J gene TRBJ1-1; TRBD1 might be the D (5 bases). Germline loops: CDR1 SGHRS, CDR2 YFSETQ. The CDR3 spans 15 residues. V gave up 0 bases and J gave up 1 base, with 10 bases separating them.